These 5 T cell receptor beta chains were all obtained from the same sample, sequenced in a study of T cells in Graves' hyperthyroidism and ophthalmopathy. Regions amplified from RNA transcripts were the TCR beta CDR3 regions. With the HTBI primer set, the TCR CDR3 went through a first round of RT-PCR. Each CDR3 protein is one row after TCRdb ran MiXCR on the multiplex PCR reads. Found here are approximately 400,000 distinct CDR3 sequences, about 14% of them singletons; the top ten hold around a fifth. The sequencing sample was made of blood. The origin of the receptors is a woman in her twenties or thirties with Graves' ophthalmopathy.

This clonotype occurred many times. V gene TRBV6-1 combines with J gene TRBJ2-1; possible D gene TRBD1, 6 bases. The V and J ends lost 7 bases and 5 bases respectively, with 18 bases between them. The V gene's germline CDR1 is MNHNS and CDR2 SASEGT. The CDR3 consists of 15 residues. CDR3 in amino acids: CASTPPLGDNNEQFF. DNA for the CDR3: TGTGCCAGCACCCCCCCCCTCGGGGACAACAATGAGCAGTTCTTC.

The gene calls are TRBV9 and TRBJ2-4; the match to TRBD2 covers 7 bases. Unmatched junction bases numbered 3, after V lost 3 bases and J lost 6 bases. CDR3 length: 13 amino acids. Germline V gene lookup returns CDR1 SGDLS and CDR2 YYNGEE. In DNA form, the CDR3 reads TGTGCCAGCAGCGGGGGGGGGGGAAACATTCAGTACTTC. This encodes CASSGGGGNIQYF.

This clonotype was counted ten times or more. This chain uses TRBV2 with TRBJ1-4; D possibly corresponds to TRBD1 (6 bases). The CDR3 covers 14 residues. From germline, CDR1 is SNHLY and CDR2 FYNNEI. V was cut by 3 bases and J by 3 bases, with 8 bases left in between. The CDR3 DNA reads as TGTGCCAGCAGTGACAGGGGTCCTAATGAAAAACTGTTTTTT. Its protein product is CASSDRGPNEKLFF.

This rearrangement joins TRBV7-9 to TRBJ2-3; 13 bases line up with TRBD2. CDR3 length: 18 amino acids. Germline assignment: CDR1 SEHNR and CDR2 FQNEAQ (reference sequence). The V gene end was trimmed by 4 bases and the J gene end by 2 bases; junction bases not matched to a gene: 9. The CDR3 loop is CASSSGLAGFPITDTQYF. The CDR3 coding sequence is TGTGCCAGCAGCTCGGGACTAGCGGGGTTTCCGATCACAGATACGCAGTATTTT.

V usage is TRBV24-1 and J usage is TRBJ2-2; D is unclear. The V end was cut by 9 bases, the J end by 6 bases, with 16 bases between. This CDR3 is built from 14 residues. Germline CDR1 is KGHDR and CDR2 is SFDVKD. CDR3 in amino acids: CATQDPWKAGELFF. The CDR3, as DNA: TGTGCCACCCAAGATCCATGGAAGGCCGGGGAGCTGTTTTTT.